This is a list of T cell receptor beta chains from one sample in a study of T cell repertoires in cytomegalovirus infection. Each CDR3 protein gets one entry after TCRdb re-called the reads with MiXCR. The sample shows just over 150,000 distinct CDR3 sequences, about a quarter of them seen only once. Source material: PBMCs. These receptors originate from a human donor in good health (CMV status not recorded). Some clones in this sample may be carry-over from other donors' samples. CDR3s include the opening cysteine and the closing phenylalanine or tryptophan. The order of the fields is V gene, J gene, D gene, clone size, CDR3 DNA, CDR3 protein. A D gene is named only where the DNA matches it firmly. Size is omitted from some rows. Given values are once, few, many or a class for expanded clones.

TRBV11-2	TRBJ2-7	.	many	TGTGCCAGCAGCTCCGCCTTCCAGACAGCCGTCGACTCCTACGAGCAGTACTTC	CASSSAFQTAVDSYEQYF
TRBV4-1	TRBJ2-1	TRBD2	many	TGCGCCAGCAGCCGTCTAGCGGGGGAGAGCTACAATGAGCAGTTCTTC	CASSRLAGESYNEQFF
TRBV27	TRBJ1-4	.	.	TGTGCCAGCAGTTTACGGACAGATCTAGAAAAACTGTTTTTT	CASSLRTDLEKLFF
TRBV7-9	TRBJ1-4	.	.	TGTGCCAGCAGCTTTGAGCCAGGCGGCCTTAGCGAAAAACTGTTTTTT	CASSFEPGGLSEKLFF
TRBV5-5	TRBJ2-7	.	.	TGTGCCAGCAGCTTGCGGAGGGGGCGATCCTACGAGCAGTACTTC	CASSLRRGRSYEQYF
TRBV28	TRBJ1-5	.	.	TGTGCCAGCAAGCGTCAACTTCAGCCCCAGCATTTT	CASKRQLQPQHF
TRBV24-1	TRBJ2-7	TRBD1	.	TGTGCCACCAGCGAAGGTCGCGTGACAGGGGAAGGCGAGCAGTACTTC	CATSEGRVTGEGEQYF
TRBV11-2	TRBJ2-3	TRBD2	few	TGTGCCAGCAGCGCGTTAGCGGGAGGGCCGAGCACAGATACGCAGTATTTT	CASSALAGGPSTDTQYF
TRBV7-8	TRBJ2-7	TRBD2	.	TGTGCCAGCAGCGTGGGGACTAGCGGTTCCTACGAGCAGTACTTC	CASSVGTSGSYEQYF
TRBV12-3/TRBV12-4	TRBJ2-7	.	.	TGTGCCAGCAGTTTAGCGGGACTTACCAACCAGTACTTC	CASSLAGLTNQYF
TRBV7-6	TRBJ2-7	TRBD2	many	TGTGCCAGCAGCCAAACTTGGGGGCTAGCGGGAGGGGAGCAGTACTTC	CASSQTWGLAGGEQYF
TRBV5-8	TRBJ2-2	TRBD1	few	TGTGCCAGCAGCCCCCACTACGACAGGGTGGTCGCGAACACCGGGGAGCTGTTTTTT	CASSPHYDRVVANTGELFF